This T cell receptor beta chain stems from a study of beta chain features in type 1 diabetes. On the study more broadly: Taken together, all samples contributed roughly 100 million examined sorted cells.

V was trimmed by 4 bases and J by 3 bases, leaving 19 bases between them. The CDR3 is 16 residues long. Germline lookup yields CDR1 SQVTM and CDR2 ANQGSEA. Worth noting for this clone: Its antigen is unknown.

Study-level points and caveats: A cDNA-based sequencing approach could over-represent cells with high TCR expression. TCRB CDR3 length was moderately but significantly reduced in all four CD4+ subsets of Type 1 diabetes patients.

Expressed TCRB transcripts were sequenced, since all the RNA that had been isolated was reverse transcribed. About 3.57 million reads, on average, came from each naive, central memory and regulatory T cell sample. Some clones are missing from TCRdb's copy, which holds only in-frame ones; the method was immunoSEQ multiplex PCR. The sample holds 860,000 or so clones, 17% seen once. This TCR was recovered from a woman aged 18-35 years in good health. Sample: naive CD4+ T cells from blood. The V gene is TRBV29-1, the J gene TRBJ1-5; D unresolved. The CDR3 loop is CSVGSPLEALNQPQHF. The CDR3 nucleotides are TGCAGCGTTGGGTCCCCTTTGGAGGCACTCAATCAGCCCCAGCATTTT.